The clone carrying this T cell receptor (beta chain) turned up a few times. The CDR3 is 11 residues long. Trimming shortened V by 6 bases and J by 1 base, and 3 bases separated the two germline ends. The germline V gene encodes CDR1 ENHRY and CDR2 SYGVKD. The data stem from a study of memory CD4+ T cells and cytomegalovirus serostatus. The sort gate was single viable CD3+CD4+CD8-CD45RO+ cells for memory CD4+ T cells. Per the original data handling: Out-of-frame sequences were removed, leaving roughly 2.1 million distinct TCRbeta sequences. Sequencing was performed with immunoSEQ multiplex PCR; in TCRdb, only in-frame clones are kept and a portion is missing. The V and J calls and clone size are taken from that table; D and trimming were inferred from the DNA. The table records 70,000 to 90,000 clones, roughly 78% of them present only once.

The source of this sequence is an adult in good health and CMV-seropositive. Source material: memory CD4+ T cells from blood. The chain couples TRBV10-3 to TRBJ1-1; D gene uncertain. The CDR3 loop is CAIRTNTEAFF. CDR3 in DNA: TGTGCCATCAGGACGAACACTGAAGCTTTCTTT.